This is a list of T cell receptor beta chains from one sample in a study of Ad26.COV2.S vaccination and SARS-CoV-2 variants. This table comes from immunoSEQ multiplex PCR, and its TCRdb copy is limited to in-frame clones, with some not included. The sample has 350,000 to 400,000 clones, about 89% seen once. Sequenced material: peripheral blood, taken in a trial of Ad26.COV2.S vaccine versus placebo. All receptors come from a person aged 18-65 years who received the Ad26.COV2.S COVID-19 vaccine or a placebo. Each CDR3 is given with its conserved first and last residue. A D gene is named only where the DNA matches it firmly. Size tells how often a clone was seen (once, few, many) or the class of an expanded clone, and some rows leave it out.

D: .
V: TRBV4-3
size: .
J: TRBJ2-1
CDR3: CASSPLPGRDEQFF
DNA: TGCGCCAGCAGCCCGCTCCCGGGCAGGGATGAGCAGTTCTTC

D: TRBD2
V: TRBV7-2
size: .
J: TRBJ2-5
CDR3: CASSVGGRRETQYF
DNA: TGTGCCAGCAGTGTCGGGGGGAGGAGAGAGACCCAGTACTTC

D: .
V: TRBV6-5
size: .
J: TRBJ1-3
CDR3: CASSKGGGLGNTIYF
DNA: TGTGCCAGCAGTAAGGGGGGCGGCCTCGGAAACACCATATATTTT

D: .
V: TRBV19
size: .
J: TRBJ1-5
CDR3: CASRRAGWDQPQHF
DNA: TGTGCCAGTAGGAGGGCCGGGTGGGATCAGCCCCAGCATTTT

D: TRBD2
V: TRBV5-1
size: .
J: TRBJ2-5
CDR3: CASSLGVAGGKETQYF
DNA: TGCGCCAGCAGCCTGGGAGTAGCGGGAGGGAAAGAGACCCAGTACTTC

D: TRBD1
V: TRBV28
size: .
J: TRBJ2-7
CDR3: CASSPQTGSTYEQYF
DNA: TGTGCCAGCAGCCCCCAGACAGGGTCCACCTACGAGCAGTACTTC

D: .
V: TRBV12-5
size: .
J: TRBJ2-7
CDR3: CASAPTITYEQYF
DNA: TGTGCTAGTGCCCCGACTATCACCTACGAGCAGTACTTC

D: TRBD1
V: TRBV5-5
size: once
J: TRBJ2-6
CDR3: CASSLVPRGQTGANVLTF
DNA: TGTGCCAGCAGCTTGGTCCCCAGGGGGCAAACTGGGGCCAACGTCCTGACTTTC

D: TRBD2
V: TRBV27
size: .
J: TRBJ2-7
CDR3: CASSSPAGGFYEQYF
DNA: TGTGCCAGCAGTTCCCCAGCGGGAGGATTTTACGAGCAGTACTTC

D: .
V: TRBV6-5
size: .
J: TRBJ2-5
CDR3: CASSRTPGSGETQYF
DNA: TGTGCCAGCAGCCGTACTCCAGGGTCGGGGGAGACCCAGTACTTC

D: TRBD1
V: TRBV28
size: .
J: TRBJ1-5
CDR3: CATRGDIWTGAPGTSNQPQHF
DNA: TGTGCCACACGGGGAGATATATGGACAGGGGCTCCGGGTACGAGCAATCAGCCCCAGCATTTT

D: .
V: TRBV11-3
size: .
J: TRBJ2-7
CDR3: CASSLVRVAEQYF
DNA: TGTGCCAGCAGCTTAGTCAGGGTGGCGGAGCAGTACTTC

D: .
V: TRBV5-4
size: .
J: TRBJ1-2
CDR3: CASRIGGTNYGYTF
DNA: TGTGCCAGCAGGATCGGGGGGACTAACTATGGCTACACCTTC

D: TRBD2
V: TRBV2
size: .
J: TRBJ2-3
CDR3: CASRPSAGGWDTQYF
DNA: TGTGCCAGCAGACCCTCAGCGGGAGGGTGGGATACGCAGTATTTT

D: .
V: TRBV6-2/TRBV6-3
size: .
J: TRBJ2-3
CDR3: CASSSSTTDTQYF
DNA: TGTGCCAGCAGTTCTTCCACCACAGATACGCAGTATTTT

D: .
V: TRBV9
size: .
J: TRBJ2-2
CDR3: CASSVSGASGELFF
DNA: TGTGCCAGCAGCGTTTCTGGGGCCTCGGGGGAGCTGTTTTTT

D: .
V: TRBV9
size: .
J: TRBJ2-2
CDR3: CASSVGNFPETGELFF
DNA: TGTGCCAGCAGCGTAGGTAACTTTCCGGAGACCGGGGAGCTGTTTTTT